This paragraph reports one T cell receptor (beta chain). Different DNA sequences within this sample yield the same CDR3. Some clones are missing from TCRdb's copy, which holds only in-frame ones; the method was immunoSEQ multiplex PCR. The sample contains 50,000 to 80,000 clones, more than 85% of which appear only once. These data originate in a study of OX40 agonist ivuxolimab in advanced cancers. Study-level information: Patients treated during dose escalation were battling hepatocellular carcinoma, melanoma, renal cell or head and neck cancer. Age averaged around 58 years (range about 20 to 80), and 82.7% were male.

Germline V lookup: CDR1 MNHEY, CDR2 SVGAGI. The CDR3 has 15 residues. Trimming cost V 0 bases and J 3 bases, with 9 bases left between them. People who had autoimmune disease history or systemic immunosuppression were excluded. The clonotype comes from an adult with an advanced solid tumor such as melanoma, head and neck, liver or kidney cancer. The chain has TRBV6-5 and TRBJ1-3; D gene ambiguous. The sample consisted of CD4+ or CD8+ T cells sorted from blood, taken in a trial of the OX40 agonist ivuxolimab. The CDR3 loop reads CASSYSNEGGNTIYF. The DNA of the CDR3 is TGTGCCAGCAGTTACTCAAACGAGGGTGGAAACACCATATATTTT.